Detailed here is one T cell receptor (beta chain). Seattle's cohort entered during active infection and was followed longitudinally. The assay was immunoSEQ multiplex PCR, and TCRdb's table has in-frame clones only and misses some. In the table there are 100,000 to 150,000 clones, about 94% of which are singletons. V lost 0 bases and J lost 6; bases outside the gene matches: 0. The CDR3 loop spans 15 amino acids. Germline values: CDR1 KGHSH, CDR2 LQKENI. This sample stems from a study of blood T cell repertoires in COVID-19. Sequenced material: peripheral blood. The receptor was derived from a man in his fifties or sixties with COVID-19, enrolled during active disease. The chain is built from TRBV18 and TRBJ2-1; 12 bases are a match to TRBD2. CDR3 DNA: TGTGCCAGCTCACCACCGACTAGCGGGGGCAATGAGCAGTTCTTC. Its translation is CASSPPTSGGNEQFF.